One and the same sample provided the 30 T cell receptor beta chains below, sequenced in a study of cytomegalovirus exposure and HLA in healthy donors. Generated by immunoSEQ multiplex PCR, the TCRdb table keeps only in-frame clones and is missing some. The table has 65,000 to 75,000 clones, 90% to 95% seen once. Specimen: PBMCs. These receptors were taken from a woman under 30 in good health and CMV-seropositive.

This chain joins TRBV29-1 and TRBJ2-1; 7 positions match TRBD1. The CDR3 totals 11 residues. V shed 7 bases, J shed 8 bases, and the junction held 5 bases outside the gene matches. CDR1 and CDR2 from the germline V gene are SQVTM and ANQGSEA. The CDR3 is CSAYRGDEQFF. The CDR3 bases are TGCAGCGCCTACAGGGGTGATGAGCAGTTCTTC.

In DNA form, the CDR3 reads TGTGCCAGCTCACCACTCCCCGGGGTAAATGAGCAGTTCTTC. The encoded protein is CASSPLPGVNEQFF. The rearrangement links TRBV18 to TRBJ2-1, with a possible D match to TRBD2 (5 bases). CDR3 length: 14 residues. Looked up from germline, CDR1 is KGHSH and CDR2 is LQKENI. Trimming left V 1 base short and J 7 bases short, with 11 bases between.

The gene calls are TRBV6-5 and TRBJ2-5; 11 nucleotides match TRBD2. Germline assignment: CDR1 MNHEY and CDR2 SVGAGI. The length of the CDR3 is 14 residues. Trimming removed 6 bases from V and 6 bases from J; junction bases left unmatched: 6. The CDR3 protein is CASSQGLAVQTQYF. CDR3 bases: TGTGCCAGCAGCCAGGGACTAGCGGTACAGACCCAGTACTTC.

Here the CDR3 reads CASSLYRLSSGNTIYF. CDR3 in DNA: TGTGCCAGCAGTTTATACCGCCTTAGCTCTGGAAACACCATATATTTT. V usage is TRBV28 and J usage is TRBJ1-3; D is uncertain. In germline, CDR1 is MDHEN, CDR2 SYDVKM. V lost 1 base, J lost 0 bases, and 10 bases lay in between. The CDR3 is 16 residues long.

The rearrangement uses TRBV4-1 and TRBJ1-1; 7 nucleotides agree with TRBD1. Germline-derived CDR1 and CDR2 are MGHRA and YSYEKL. V trimming: 4 bases; J trimming: 4 bases; junction bases outside the gene matches: 15. The CDR3 is 17 amino acids. The CDR3 bases are TGCGCCAGCAGCCCAGGGACAGTTCGATTCGGGGGCACTGAAGCTTTCTTT. Its protein product is CASSPGTVRFGGTEAFF.

The J gene is TRBJ2-6, the V gene TRBV5-5; TRBD1 aligns across 8 bases. J lost 0 bases, V lost 4 bases, and 12 bases had no gene match. CDR3 length: 19 amino acids. Germline V CDR1 and CDR2: SGHKS, YYEKEE (reference sequence). Here the CDR3 DNA reads TGTGCCAGCAGCCCTAGCTTGCAGGGGGCCTACTCTGGGGCCAACGTCCTGACTTTC. Amino acids: CASSPSLQGAYSGANVLTF. Full variable domain (rest looked up from reference TRBV5-5 and TRBJ2-6): DAGVTQSPTHLIKTRGQQVTLRCSPISGHKSVSWYQQVLGQGPQFIFQYYEKEERGRGNFPDRFSARQFPNYSSELNVNALLLGDSALYLCASSPSLQGAYSGANVLTFGAGSRLTVL.

The V call is TRBV30, the J call TRBJ1-2; 9 bases map to TRBD1. After removal of 5 bases from V and 6 bases from J, the junction contained 13 bases not matched to a gene. CDR3 length: 15 amino acids. Germline lookup yields CDR1 GTSNPN and CDR2 SVGIG (reference sequence). CDR3 in DNA: TGTGCCTGGGCCCTGACAGGGGGACGGGGAGATGGCTACACCTTC. Translating gives CAWALTGGRGDGYTF.

This clone was seen more than once but under ten times. The genes are TRBV9 and TRBJ2-1; 10 nucleotides line up with TRBD2. This CDR3 region has 16 residues. Germline V gene lookup returns CDR1 SGDLS and CDR2 YYNGEE. Germline trimming cut 3 bases from V and 0 bases from J; bases unmatched to any gene: 3. CDR3 amino acids: CASSDQRGGSYNEQFF. The CDR3 DNA sequence: TGTGCCAGCAGCGATCAGCGGGGGGGCTCCTACAATGAGCAGTTCTTC. Combining the CDR3 with reference TRBV9 and TRBJ2-1 gives the whole variable domain DSGVTQTPKHLITATGQRVTLRCSPRSGDLSVYWYQQSLDQGLQFLIQYYNGEERAKGNILERFSAQQFPDLHSELNLSSLELGDSALYFCASSDQRGGSYNEQFFGPGTRLTVL.

The chain employs TRBV6-5 and TRBJ1-3; tentatively, D is TRBD1 (6 bases). CDR3 length equals 15 residues. Germline lookup yields CDR1 MNHEY and CDR2 SVGAGI. V gave up 6 bases and J gave up 0 bases, with 12 bases separating them. CDR3 loop: CASSLGTNSGNTIYF. The CDR3 region has the DNA TGTGCCAGCAGCCTCGGGACAAACTCTGGAAACACCATATATTTT.

A remark on this clone: This CDR3 is also generated by other DNA sequences in the sample. This sequence joins TRBV5-6 and TRBJ2-3; 9 bases align to TRBD1. The CDR3 has 15 amino acids. With V trimmed by 1 base and J by 1 base, 1 base remained unmatched. Germline CDR1 reads SGHDT; CDR2 reads YYEEEE. The CDR3 loop is CASSLRTGGTDTQYF. CDR3 sequence (DNA): TGTGCCAGCAGCTTGAGGACAGGGGGCACAGATACGCAGTATTTT.

The chain recombines TRBV5-4 with TRBJ1-2, with D maybe TRBD1 (6 bases). CDR1 and CDR2 (germline): SGHNT, YYREEE (reference sequence). CDR3 length: 14 residues. Deletions cut 4 bases from V and 4 bases from J, with 14 bases between. The CDR3 nucleotides are TGTGCCAGCAGCGCACCCAGGGGTGGCTATGGCTACACCTTC. This codes for CASSAPRGGYGYTF.

The chain has TRBV28 and TRBJ2-7; D might be TRBD2 (5 bases). Germline CDR1 and CDR2: MDHEN and SYDVKM. With 5 bases removed from V and 3 bases from J, the gap between germline ends came to 17 bases. The CDR3 length is 15 residues. CDR3 in DNA: TGTGCCAGCAGTGAGAAAAGAGCCGCGGGCTACGAGCAGTACTTC. Its translation is CASSEKRAAGYEQYF.

This chain uses TRBV5-4 with TRBJ1-1; 8 bases are a match to TRBD1. J lost 5 bases, V lost 6 bases, and 15 bases had no gene match. CDR1 and CDR2 from the germline V gene are SGHNT and YYREEE (reference sequence). The length of the CDR3 is 16 residues. The DNA of the CDR3 is TGTGCCAGCAATGCAGGGGGCGGTCGCCAGGGGACTGAAGCTTTCTTT. Translation gives CASNAGGGRQGTEAFF.

The chain joins TRBV19 to TRBJ1-5, with 8 nucleotides matching TRBD1. Trimming at V came to 2 bases and at J to 3 bases, leaving 6 bases not matched to a gene. The CDR3 consists of 16 residues. Per the germline V gene, CDR1 is LNHDA and CDR2 is SQIVND (reference sequence). CDR3 bases: TGTGCCAGTAGTATATCGGGGACAGGAGTCAATCAGCCCCAGCATTTT. Translation gives CASSISGTGVNQPQHF.

The V gene is TRBV7-9, the J gene TRBJ1-1; 8 nucleotides align to TRBD1. Trimming at V came to 11 bases and at J to 2 bases, leaving 19 bases not matched to a gene. The CDR3 is made up of 17 amino acids. CDR1 SEHNR and CDR2 FQNEAQ come from the germline V gene (reference sequence). The CDR3 region has the DNA TGTGCCTTACTCCCCCGGCAGGGGGCTAATTCAAACACTGAAGCTTTCTTT. It is translated as CALLPRQGANSNTEAFF.

The chain links TRBV2 to TRBJ2-4; 13 positions agree with TRBD2. The V gene end was trimmed by 5 bases and the J gene end by 0 bases; junction bases not matched to a gene: 4. The V gene's germline CDR1 is SNHLY and CDR2 FYNNEI. This CDR3 is built from 17 residues. The CDR3 loop is CASSSGTSGIAKNIQYF. In DNA form, the CDR3 reads TGTGCCAGCAGTTCCGGGACTAGCGGGATAGCCAAAAACATTCAGTACTTC.

The V gene is TRBV29-1, the J gene TRBJ2-5; weak D call: TRBD1 (6 bases). The length of the CDR3 is 16 residues. The V and J ends lost 1 base and 8 bases respectively, with 23 bases between them. Germline lookup yields CDR1 SQVTM and CDR2 ANQGSEA. The CDR3, as DNA: TGCAGCGTTGAAGCCCCCGTCTGGGGACCCAGGGGTACCCAGTACTTC. This sequence encodes CSVEAPVWGPRGTQYF.

The chain links TRBV4-1 to TRBJ1-2; 8 bases are a match to TRBD1. Germline V CDR1 and CDR2: MGHRA, YSYEKL. The V gene end was trimmed by 1 base and the J gene end by 6 bases; junction bases not matched to a gene: 13. CDR3 length: 17 residues. The DNA for the CDR3 is TGCGCCAGCAGCCAAGGTTTCGAAGGACAGGGTAGTCATGGCTACACCTTC. Encoded protein: CASSQGFEGQGSHGYTF.

The chain links TRBV11-1 to TRBJ2-7, with 12 bases matching TRBD2. The CDR3 is 15 residues long. In germline, CDR1 is SGHAT, CDR2 FQDESV (reference sequence). With 5 bases clipped from V and 2 bases from J, the junction kept 4 bases outside the gene matches. The CDR3, as DNA: TGTGCCAGCAGCCAAGGACTAGCGGGGACCTACGAGCAGTACTTC. Its translation: CASSQGLAGTYEQYF.

This chain joins TRBV6-1 and TRBJ1-1; D uncertain. Trimming cost V 6 bases and J 4 bases, with 18 bases left between them. This CDR3 has 15 residues. Germline loops: CDR1 MNHNS, CDR2 SASEGT. The CDR3 reads CASSDRGGGSTEAFF. CDR3 bases: TGTGCCAGCAGCGATCGTGGAGGCGGGAGCACTGAAGCTTTCTTT.

The rearrangement links TRBV6-6 to TRBJ2-7; D ambiguous. The CDR3 totals 12 residues. From germline, CDR1 is MNHNY and CDR2 SVGAGI (reference sequence). V shed 7 bases and J shed 2 bases, with 9 bases lying between them. The CDR3, as DNA: TGTGCCAGCACACTTGGTACCTACGAGCAGTACTTC. This translates into CASTLGTYEQYF.

The V and J genes are TRBV19 and TRBJ1-1; D ambiguous. The CDR3 extends over 13 amino acids. Trimming removed 3 bases at V and 3 bases at J, with 8 bases between. The germline CDR1 and CDR2 sequences are LNHDA and SQIVND (reference sequence). The CDR3, as DNA: TGTGCCAGTAGTATTTACGGGGACACTGAAGCTTTCTTT. Amino acid sequence: CASSIYGDTEAFF. Full variable domain (missing parts from reference TRBV19 and TRBJ1-1): DGGITQSPKYLFRKEGQNVTLSCEQNLNHDAMYWYRQDPGQGLRLIYYSQIVNDFQKGDIAEGYSVSREKKESFPLTVTSAQKNPTAFYLCASSIYGDTEAFFGQGTRLTVV.

The rearrangement joins TRBV27 to TRBJ2-7; the match to TRBD1 covers 7 bases. The CDR3 totals 14 residues. V gave up 1 base and J gave up 0 bases; unmatched junction bases: 0. Germline CDR1 reads MNHEY; CDR2 reads SMNVEV (reference sequence). The CDR3 bases are TGTGCCAGCAGTTTATGGGACAGCTCCTACGAGCAGTACTTC. It codes for CASSLWDSSYEQYF.

The chain links TRBV7-2 to TRBJ2-2; the match to TRBD2 covers 7 bases. Germline V CDR1 and CDR2: SGHTA, FQGNSA. The CDR3 runs 18 residues. Trimming removed 1 base from V and 6 bases from J; junction bases left unmatched: 14. The CDR3 DNA is TGTGCCAGCAGCTTAGGAGCTTTCTCGGCGGGAGCCCCCGGGGAGCTGTTTTTT. Amino acid sequence: CASSLGAFSAGAPGELFF.

This chain uses TRBV29-1 with TRBJ2-1, with 7 nucleotides matching TRBD2. Germline values: CDR1 SQVTM, CDR2 ANQGSEA. V dropped 7 bases and J dropped 6; count of bases not matched to a gene: 9. The CDR3 is made up of 13 amino acids. This CDR3 is CSGLGGFFNEQFF. CDR3 DNA: TGCAGCGGCCTCGGGGGGTTCTTCAATGAGCAGTTCTTC.

The chain has TRBV28 and TRBJ1-5, with D possibly TRBD1 on 5 matching bases. V gave up 9 bases and J gave up 3 bases, with 18 bases separating them. The CDR3 loop spans 15 amino acids. The germline V gene encodes CDR1 MDHEN and CDR2 SYDVKM. The CDR3 DNA reads as TGTGCCAGTTATCGGAACAGGAACAACAATCAGCCCCAGCATTTT. Protein: CASYRNRNNNQPQHF.

The V call is TRBV27, the J call TRBJ1-2; 7 positions agree with TRBD1. Germline assignment: CDR1 MNHEY and CDR2 SMNVEV (reference sequence). V was clipped by 5 bases and J by 4 bases; unmatched bases: 13. The CDR3 runs 16 residues. CDR3 loop: CASSPEMTGYTYGYTF. The CDR3 coding sequence is TGTGCCAGCAGTCCCGAAATGACAGGGTACACCTATGGCTACACCTTC.

The chain is built from TRBV15 and TRBJ1-5; D not resolved. From germline, CDR1 is LNHNV and CDR2 YYDKDF (reference sequence). This CDR3 spans 17 amino acids. V was pared by 0 bases and J by 5 bases, with 17 bases between. This CDR3 reads CATSREYRTLGDQPQHF. The CDR3, as DNA: TGTGCCACCAGCAGAGAATACCGGACTCTTGGAGATCAGCCCCAGCATTTT.

The J gene is TRBJ2-2, the V gene TRBV7-9; TRBD2 aligns across 12 bases. CDR3 length equals 16 residues. V lost 5 bases, J lost 7 bases, and 8 bases stayed unmatched. The germline V gene has CDR1 SEHNR and CDR2 FQNEAQ (reference sequence). The CDR3 DNA reads TGTGCCAGCAGCATAGGACTAGCGGGATTGAACGGGGAGCTGTTTTTT. Protein: CASSIGLAGLNGELFF.

This clone was recorded once. The genes are TRBV27 and TRBJ2-1; D is perhaps TRBD2 (6 bases). The CDR3 is 15 amino acids. V was cut by 2 bases and J by 9 bases, with 17 bases left in between. Germline V gene lookup returns CDR1 MNHEY and CDR2 SMNVEV (reference sequence). DNA of the CDR3: TGTGCCAGCAGTTTAGTACGGGAGATGAGGTGTGAGCAGTTCTTC. Its translation is CASSLVREMRCEQFF.